The clone carrying this T cell receptor beta chain turned up a few times. The antigen is undetermined. These data come from a study of beta chain features in type 1 diabetes. The study, taken as a whole, reports: There was no resolution here of whether HLA type influences TCRB rearrangement. Moderate but significant shortening of TCRB CDR3s was recorded in all four CD4+ subsets from Type 1 diabetes patients.

All sorted populations exceeded 95% purity. Expressed TCRB transcripts were sequenced after all isolated RNA was converted to cDNA. Generated by immunoSEQ multiplex PCR, the TCRdb table keeps only in-frame clones and is missing some. The data show around 260,000 clones, with around 21% seen just once and about 0.027% held by the top ten. Germline V gene sequence: CDR1 SNHLY, CDR2 FYNNEI. The V gene end was trimmed by 7 bases and the J gene end by 7 bases; junction bases not matched to a gene: 2. CDR3 length: 11 residues. The J gene is TRBJ2-7, the V gene TRBV2, with 9 bases identical to TRBD1. The TCR sequence derives from a woman aged 40 to 49 with type 1 diabetes. Sequenced: naive CD4+ T cells from blood. Here the CDR3 reads CASTGTGEQYF. DNA of the CDR3: TGTGCCAGCACCGGGACAGGGGAGCAGTACTTC.